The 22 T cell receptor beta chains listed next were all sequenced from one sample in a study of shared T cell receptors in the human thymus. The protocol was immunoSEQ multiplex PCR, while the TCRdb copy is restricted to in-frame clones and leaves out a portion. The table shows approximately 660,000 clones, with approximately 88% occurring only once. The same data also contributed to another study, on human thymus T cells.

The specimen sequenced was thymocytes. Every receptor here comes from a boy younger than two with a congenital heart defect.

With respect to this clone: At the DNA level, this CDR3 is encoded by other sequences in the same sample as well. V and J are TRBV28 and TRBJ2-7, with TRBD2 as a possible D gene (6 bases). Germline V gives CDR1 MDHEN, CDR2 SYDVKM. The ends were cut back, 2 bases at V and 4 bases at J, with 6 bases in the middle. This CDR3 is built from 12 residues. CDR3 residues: CASSLRGYEQYF. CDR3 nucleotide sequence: TGTGCCAGCAGTTTACGGGGGTACGAGCAGTACTTC.

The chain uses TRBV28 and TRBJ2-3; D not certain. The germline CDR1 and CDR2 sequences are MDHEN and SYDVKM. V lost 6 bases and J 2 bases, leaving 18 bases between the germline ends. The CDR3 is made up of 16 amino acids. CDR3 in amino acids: CASRRSPVPNTDTQYF. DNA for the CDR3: TGTGCCAGCAGGAGAAGCCCTGTTCCGAACACAGATACGCAGTATTTT.

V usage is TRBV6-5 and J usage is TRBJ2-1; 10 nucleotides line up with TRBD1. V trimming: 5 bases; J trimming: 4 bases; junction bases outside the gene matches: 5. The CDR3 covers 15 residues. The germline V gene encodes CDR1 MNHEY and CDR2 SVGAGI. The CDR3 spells CASSGGQGVYNEQFF. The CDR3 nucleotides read TGTGCCAGCAGTGGCGGACAGGGGGTGTACAATGAGCAGTTCTTC.

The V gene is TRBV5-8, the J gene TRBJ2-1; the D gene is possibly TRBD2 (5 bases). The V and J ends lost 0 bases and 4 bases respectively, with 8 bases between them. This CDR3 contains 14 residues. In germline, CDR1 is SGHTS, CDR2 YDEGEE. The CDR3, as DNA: TGTGCCAGCAGCTTGGGGAGCGGATACAATGAGCAGTTCTTC. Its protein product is CASSLGSGYNEQFF.

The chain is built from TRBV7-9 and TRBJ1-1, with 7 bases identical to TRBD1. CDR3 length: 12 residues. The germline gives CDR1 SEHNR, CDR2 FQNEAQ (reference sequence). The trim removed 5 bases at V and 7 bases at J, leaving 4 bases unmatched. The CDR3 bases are TGTGCCAGCAGCCCTGACAGGGATGAAGCTTTCTTT. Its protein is CASSPDRDEAFF.

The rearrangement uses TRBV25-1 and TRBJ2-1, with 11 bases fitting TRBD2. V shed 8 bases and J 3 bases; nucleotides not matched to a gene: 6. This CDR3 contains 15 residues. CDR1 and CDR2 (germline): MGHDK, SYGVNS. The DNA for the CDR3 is TGTGCCAGCGGGGAGACTAGCGGGGACTACAATGAGCAGTTCTTC. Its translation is CASGETSGDYNEQFF.

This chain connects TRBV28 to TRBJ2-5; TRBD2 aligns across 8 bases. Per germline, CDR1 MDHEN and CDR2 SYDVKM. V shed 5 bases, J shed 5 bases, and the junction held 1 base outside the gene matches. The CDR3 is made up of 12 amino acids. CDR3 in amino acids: CASSTGGETQYF. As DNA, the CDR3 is TGTGCCAGCAGTACGGGGGGGGAGACCCAGTACTTC. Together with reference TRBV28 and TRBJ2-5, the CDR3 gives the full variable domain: DVKVTQSSRYLVKRTGEKVFLECVQDMDHENMFWYRQDPGLGLRLIYFSYDVKMKEKGDIPEGYSVSREKKERFSLILESASTNQTSMYLCASSTGGETQYFGPGTRLLVL.

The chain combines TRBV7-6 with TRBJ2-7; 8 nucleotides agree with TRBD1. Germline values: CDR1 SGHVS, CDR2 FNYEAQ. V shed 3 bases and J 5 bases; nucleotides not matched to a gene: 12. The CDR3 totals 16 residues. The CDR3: CASSFPSDRDGHEQYF. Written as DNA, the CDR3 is TGTGCCAGCAGCTTCCCATCGGACAGGGACGGCCACGAGCAGTACTTC.

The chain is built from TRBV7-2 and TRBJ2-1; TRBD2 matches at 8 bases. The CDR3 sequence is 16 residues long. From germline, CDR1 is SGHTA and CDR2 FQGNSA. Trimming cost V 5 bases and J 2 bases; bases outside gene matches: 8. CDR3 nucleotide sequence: TGTGCCAGCAGCCCGATAGCGGGAAATCCCTACAATGAGCAGTTCTTC. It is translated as CASSPIAGNPYNEQFF.

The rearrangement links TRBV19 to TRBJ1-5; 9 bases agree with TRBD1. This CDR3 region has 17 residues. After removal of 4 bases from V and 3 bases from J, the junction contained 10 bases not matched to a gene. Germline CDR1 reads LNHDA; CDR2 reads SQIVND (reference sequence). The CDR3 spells CASSTHHRGHDNQPQHF. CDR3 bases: TGTGCCAGTAGTACCCACCACAGGGGGCACGACAATCAGCCCCAGCATTTT.

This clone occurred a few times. The CDR3 reads CASSLPRDTDNYGYTF. DNA for the CDR3: TGTGCCAGCAGCTTACCCCGGGACACCGATAACTATGGCTACACCTTC. V usage is TRBV7-9 and J usage is TRBJ1-2; possible D gene TRBD1, 6 bases. Trimming stripped 2 bases from V and 1 base from J, with 14 bases between. Per the germline V gene, CDR1 is SEHNR and CDR2 is FQNEAQ (reference sequence). The CDR3 spans 16 residues.

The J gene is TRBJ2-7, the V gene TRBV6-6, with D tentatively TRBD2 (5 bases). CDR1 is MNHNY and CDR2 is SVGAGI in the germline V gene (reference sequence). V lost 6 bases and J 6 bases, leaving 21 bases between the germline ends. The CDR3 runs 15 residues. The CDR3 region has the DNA TGTGCCAGCAGCCACTCCCGGGGTAGCTTTTGCGAGCAGTACTTC. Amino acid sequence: CASSHSRGSFCEQYF.

The CDR3 spells CASSFLTSGEEGIHNEQFF. The DNA of the CDR3 is TGTGCCAGCAGCTTCCTGACTAGCGGGGAAGAGGGGATACACAATGAGCAGTTCTTC. V usage is TRBV11-2 and J usage is TRBJ2-1; 11 bases line up with TRBD2. Germline CDR1 reads SGHAT; CDR2 reads FQNNGV. V was pared by 3 bases and J by 5 bases, with 15 bases of the junction left unmatched. CDR3 length equals 19 residues.

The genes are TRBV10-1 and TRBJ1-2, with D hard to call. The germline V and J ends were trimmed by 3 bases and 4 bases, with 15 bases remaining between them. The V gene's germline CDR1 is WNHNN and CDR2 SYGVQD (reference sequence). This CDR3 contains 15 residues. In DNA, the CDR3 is TGCGCCAGCAGTGAATCGCGGAGAGCGAGCTATGGCTACACCTTC. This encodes CASSESRRASYGYTF.

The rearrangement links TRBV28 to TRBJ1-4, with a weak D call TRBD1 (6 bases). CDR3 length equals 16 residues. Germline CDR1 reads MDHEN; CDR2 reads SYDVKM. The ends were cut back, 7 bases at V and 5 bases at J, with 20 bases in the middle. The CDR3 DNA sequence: TGTGCCAGCAAAGGTCGGGGGGGCAGGGAGAATGAAAAACTGTTTTTT. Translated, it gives CASKGRGGRENEKLFF.

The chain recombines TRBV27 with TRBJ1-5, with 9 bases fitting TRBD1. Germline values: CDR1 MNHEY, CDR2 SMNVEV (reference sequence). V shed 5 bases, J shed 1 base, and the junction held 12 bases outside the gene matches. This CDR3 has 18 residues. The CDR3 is CASSKSRQGVWSNQPQHF. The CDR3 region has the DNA TGTGCCAGCAGTAAATCCCGACAGGGGGTGTGGAGCAATCAGCCCCAGCATTTT.

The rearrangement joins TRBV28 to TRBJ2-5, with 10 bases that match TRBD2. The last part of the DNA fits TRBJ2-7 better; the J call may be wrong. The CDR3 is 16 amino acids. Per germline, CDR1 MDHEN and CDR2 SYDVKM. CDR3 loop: CASSHTPAGGRYEQYF. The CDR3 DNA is TGTGCCAGCAGTCACACCCCAGCGGGAGGGCGGTACGAGCAGTACTTC.

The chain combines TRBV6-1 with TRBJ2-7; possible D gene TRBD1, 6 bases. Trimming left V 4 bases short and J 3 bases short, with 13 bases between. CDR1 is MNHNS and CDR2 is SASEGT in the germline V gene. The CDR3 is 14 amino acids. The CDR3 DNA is TGTGCCAGCAGTGGGGGAGCAGGGGTCTACGAGCAGTACTTC. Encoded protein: CASSGGAGVYEQYF.

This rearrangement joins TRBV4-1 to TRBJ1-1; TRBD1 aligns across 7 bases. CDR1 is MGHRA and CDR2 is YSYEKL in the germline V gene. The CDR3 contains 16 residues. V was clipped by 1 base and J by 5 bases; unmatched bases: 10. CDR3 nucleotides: TGCGCCAGCAGCCAAGCCTGGACAGGAGAAGAGACTGAAGCTTTCTTT. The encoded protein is CASSQAWTGEETEAFF.

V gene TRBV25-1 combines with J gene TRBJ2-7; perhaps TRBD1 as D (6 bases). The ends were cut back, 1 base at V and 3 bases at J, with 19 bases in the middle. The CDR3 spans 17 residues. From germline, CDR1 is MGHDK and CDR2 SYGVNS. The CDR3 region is CASSESITGQTNYEQYF. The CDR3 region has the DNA TGTGCCAGCAGTGAATCGATAACCGGACAGACTAACTACGAGCAGTACTTC.

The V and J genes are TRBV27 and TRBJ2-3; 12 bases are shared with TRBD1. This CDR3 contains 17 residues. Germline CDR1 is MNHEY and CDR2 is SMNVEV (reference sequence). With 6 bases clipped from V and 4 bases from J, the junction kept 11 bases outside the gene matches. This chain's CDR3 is CASRTTGTGGAADTQYF. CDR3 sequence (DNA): TGTGCCAGCAGGACCACGGGGACAGGGGGCGCCGCAGATACGCAGTATTTT.

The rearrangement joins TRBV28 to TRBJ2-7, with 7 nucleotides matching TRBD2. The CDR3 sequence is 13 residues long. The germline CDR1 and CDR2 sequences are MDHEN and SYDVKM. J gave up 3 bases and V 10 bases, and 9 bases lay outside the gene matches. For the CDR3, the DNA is TGTGCCACCGCCCCGGGGGGATACTACGAGCAGTACTTC. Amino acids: CATAPGGYYEQYF.